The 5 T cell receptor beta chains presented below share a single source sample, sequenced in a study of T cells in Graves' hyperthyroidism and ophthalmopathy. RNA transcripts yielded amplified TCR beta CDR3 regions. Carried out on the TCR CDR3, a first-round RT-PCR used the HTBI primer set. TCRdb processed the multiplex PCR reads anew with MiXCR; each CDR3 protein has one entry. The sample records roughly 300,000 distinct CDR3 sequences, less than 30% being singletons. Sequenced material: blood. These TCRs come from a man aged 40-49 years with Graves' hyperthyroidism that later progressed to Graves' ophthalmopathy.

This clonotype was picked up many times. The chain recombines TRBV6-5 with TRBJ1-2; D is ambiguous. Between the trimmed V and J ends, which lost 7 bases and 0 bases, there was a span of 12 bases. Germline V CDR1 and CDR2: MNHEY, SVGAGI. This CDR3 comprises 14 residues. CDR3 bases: TGTGCCAGCACCCAAAGAGCGGCTAACTATGGCTACACCTTC. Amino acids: CASTQRAANYGYTF.

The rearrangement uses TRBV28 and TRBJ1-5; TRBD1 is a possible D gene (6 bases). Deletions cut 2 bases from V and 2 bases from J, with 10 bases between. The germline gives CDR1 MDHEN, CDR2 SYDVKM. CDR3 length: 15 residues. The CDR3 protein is CASSLQGWRNQPQHF. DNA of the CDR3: TGTGCCAGCAGTTTACAGGGGTGGCGCAATCAGCCCCAGCATTTT.

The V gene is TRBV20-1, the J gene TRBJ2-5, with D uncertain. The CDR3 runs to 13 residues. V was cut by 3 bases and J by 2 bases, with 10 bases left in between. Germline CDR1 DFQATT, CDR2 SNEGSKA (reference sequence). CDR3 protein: CSASWGYQETQYF. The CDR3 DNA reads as TGCAGTGCTAGTTGGGGTTATCAAGAGACCCAGTACTTC.

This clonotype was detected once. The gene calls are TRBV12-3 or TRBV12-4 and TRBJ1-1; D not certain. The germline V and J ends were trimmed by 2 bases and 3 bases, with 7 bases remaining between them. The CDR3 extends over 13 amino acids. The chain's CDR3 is CASSLMSHTEAFF. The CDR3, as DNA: TGTGCCAGCAGTTTAATGAGCCACACTGAAGCTTTCTTT.

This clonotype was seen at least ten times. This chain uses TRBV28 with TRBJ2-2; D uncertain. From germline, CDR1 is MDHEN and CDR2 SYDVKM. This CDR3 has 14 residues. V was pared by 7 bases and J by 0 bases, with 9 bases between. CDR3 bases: TGTGCCAGCAAGTTGCGCCCGAACACCGGGGAGCTGTTTTTT. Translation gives CASKLRPNTGELFF.